This TCR beta chain is from a study of cytomegalovirus exposure and HLA in healthy donors. Amplification used 60 Vbeta primers and 13 Jbeta primers. This table comes from immunoSEQ multiplex PCR, and its TCRdb copy is limited to in-frame clones, with some not included. Found here are some 160,000 clones, 60% to 85% of them singletons; the top ten hold approximately 3.1%. CDR3 length equals 13 residues. Between the trimmed V and J ends, which lost 0 bases and 6 bases, there was a span of 10 bases. Germline CDR1 and CDR2: SGHRS and YFSETQ. Sequences were obtained from PBMCs. This sequence was found in a woman between 40 and 55 years old in good health and CMV-seronegative. V gene TRBV5-1 combines with J gene TRBJ2-7, with D possibly matching TRBD1 (5 bases). CDR3 region: CASSLGQGGEQYF. CDR3 DNA: TGCGCCAGCAGCTTGGGGCAGGGTGGCGAGCAGTACTTC.